The 7 T cell receptor beta chains listed next were all sequenced from one sample in a study of cytomegalovirus exposure and HLA in healthy donors. The PCR had 60 Vbeta and 13 Jbeta primers. Profiled with immunoSEQ multiplex PCR; TCRdb holds only in-frame clones, not every one. The table includes more than 80,000 clones, 70% to 80% detected once. Sequencing input: PBMCs. Every receptor here comes from a female donor in good health and CMV-seronegative.

The J gene is TRBJ1-5, the V gene TRBV28; D is unresolved. Germline CDR1 and CDR2: MDHEN and SYDVKM. This CDR3 is 15 amino acids long. V dropped 5 bases and J dropped 3 bases, with 14 bases sitting between them. This chain's CDR3 is CASSPPKAHNQPQHF. CDR3 coding DNA: TGTGCCAGCAGTCCACCGAAAGCTCACAATCAGCCCCAGCATTTT. Filled out from reference TRBV28 and TRBJ1-5, the complete variable domain reads DVKVTQSSRYLVKRTGEKVFLECVQDMDHENMFWYRQDPGLGLRLIYFSYDVKMKEKGDIPEGYSVSREKKERFSLILESASTNQTSMYLCASSPPKAHNQPQHFGDGTRLSIL.

This chain links TRBV4-2 with TRBJ1-3, with TRBD1 matching 7 bases. The length of the CDR3 is 15 residues. Germline assignment: CDR1 LGHNA and CDR2 YNFKEQ. V lost 2 bases to trimming and J lost 3 bases; unmatched junction nucleotides: 4. CDR3 sequence (DNA): TGTGCCAGCAGCCAACGGGACAGTGATGGAAACACCATATATTTT. Translated: CASSQRDSDGNTIYF.

In this sample, this clone turned up once. V is TRBV29-1 and J is TRBJ2-7; 8 bases are a match to TRBD2. Germline V CDR1 and CDR2: SQVTM, ANQGSEA. The V gene end was trimmed by 6 bases and the J gene end by 6 bases; junction bases not matched to a gene: 13. The CDR3 runs to 14 residues. The CDR3 DNA follows: TGCAGCGTGGGGGTGAGCGGGAGTGTCCTCGAGCAGTACTTC. Its translation is CSVGVSGSVLEQYF.

The V and J genes are TRBV6-1 and TRBJ2-7; TRBD2 matches 7 bases. The CDR3 has 13 amino acids. V shed 7 bases and J 2 bases; nucleotides not matched to a gene: 5. Germline loops: CDR1 MNHNS, CDR2 SASEGT. CDR3 bases: TGTGCCAGCAAAAGGGAGGGAACCTACGAGCAGTACTTC. It translates to CASKREGTYEQYF.

The chain uses TRBV28 and TRBJ2-1; D possibly corresponds to TRBD2 (5 bases). From germline, CDR1 is MDHEN and CDR2 SYDVKM. CDR3 size: 12 residues. V was pared by 6 bases and J by 9 bases, with 12 bases between. CDR3 sequence (DNA): TGTGCCAGCAGCCCCTCGGGGTCTGAGCAGTTCTTC. As protein: CASSPSGSEQFF.

This clone was detected only a few times. J is TRBJ1-3 and V is TRBV5-1; weak D call: TRBD1 (5 bases). The CDR3 has 15 residues. Germline V gene lookup returns CDR1 SGHRS and CDR2 YFSETQ. V was cut by 0 bases and J by 2 bases, with 9 bases left in between. The CDR3, as DNA: TGCGCCAGCAGCTTGGCACCGGGGGCTGGAAACACCATATATTTT. Translated, it gives CASSLAPGAGNTIYF.

The chain uses TRBV23-1 and TRBJ1-1; 10 positions match TRBD1. TRBV23-1 is an open reading frame whose function is uncertain. The CDR3 runs 14 residues. With 8 bases clipped from V and 4 bases from J, the junction kept 7 bases outside the gene matches. CDR3 nucleotide sequence: TGCGCCAGCCGACAGGGGGCTAGGAGCACTGAAGCTTTCTTT. Translating gives CASRQGARSTEAFF.